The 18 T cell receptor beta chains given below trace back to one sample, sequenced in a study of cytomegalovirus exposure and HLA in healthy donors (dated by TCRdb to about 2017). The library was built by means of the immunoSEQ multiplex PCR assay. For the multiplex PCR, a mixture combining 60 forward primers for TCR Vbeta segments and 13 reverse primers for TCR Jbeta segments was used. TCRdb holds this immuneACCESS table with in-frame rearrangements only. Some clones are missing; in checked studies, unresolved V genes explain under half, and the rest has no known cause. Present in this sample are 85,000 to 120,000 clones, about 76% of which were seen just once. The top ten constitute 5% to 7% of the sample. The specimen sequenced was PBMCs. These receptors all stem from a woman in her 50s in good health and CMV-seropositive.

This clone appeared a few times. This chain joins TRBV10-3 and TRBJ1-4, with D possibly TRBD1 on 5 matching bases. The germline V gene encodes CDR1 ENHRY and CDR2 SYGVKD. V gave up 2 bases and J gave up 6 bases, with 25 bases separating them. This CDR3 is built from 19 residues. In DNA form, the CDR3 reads TGTGCCATCAGTGAGGTCGGGGGATTGGCGGAGTCCCCCCATGAAAAACTGTTTTTT. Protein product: CAISEVGGLAESPHEKLFF.

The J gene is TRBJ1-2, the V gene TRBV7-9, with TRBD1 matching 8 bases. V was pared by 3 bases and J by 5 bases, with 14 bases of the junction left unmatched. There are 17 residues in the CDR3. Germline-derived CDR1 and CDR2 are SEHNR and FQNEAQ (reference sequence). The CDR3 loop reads CASSFGTGLTRTYGYTF. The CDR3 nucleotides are TGTGCCAGCAGCTTCGGGACAGGTCTGACAAGAACTTATGGCTACACCTTC.

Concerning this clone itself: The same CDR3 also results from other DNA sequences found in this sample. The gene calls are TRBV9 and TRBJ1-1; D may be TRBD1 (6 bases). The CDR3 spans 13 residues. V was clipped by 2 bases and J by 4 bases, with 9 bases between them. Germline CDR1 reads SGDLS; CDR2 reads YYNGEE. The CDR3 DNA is TGTGCCAGCAGCGTTGGGGGCCGCACTGAAGCTTTCTTT. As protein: CASSVGGRTEAFF.

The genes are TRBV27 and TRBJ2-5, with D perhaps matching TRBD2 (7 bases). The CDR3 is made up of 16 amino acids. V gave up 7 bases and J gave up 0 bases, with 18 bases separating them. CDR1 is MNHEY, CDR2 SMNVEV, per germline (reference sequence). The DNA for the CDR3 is TGTGCCAGCAATGGAGGAGGGGGGGCGTACCAAGAGACCCAGTACTTC. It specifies CASNGGGGAYQETQYF.

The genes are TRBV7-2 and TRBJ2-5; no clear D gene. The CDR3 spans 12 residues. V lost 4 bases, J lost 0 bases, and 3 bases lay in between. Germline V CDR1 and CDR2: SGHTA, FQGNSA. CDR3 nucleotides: TGTGCCAGCAGCTCGTACCAAGAGACCCAGTACTTC. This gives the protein CASSSYQETQYF.

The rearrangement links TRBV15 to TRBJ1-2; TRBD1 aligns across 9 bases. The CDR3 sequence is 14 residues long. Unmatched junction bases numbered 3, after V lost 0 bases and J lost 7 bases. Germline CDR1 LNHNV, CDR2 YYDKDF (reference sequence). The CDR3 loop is CATSRETTGGGYTF. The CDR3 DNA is TGTGCCACCAGCAGAGAGACGACAGGGGGTGGCTACACCTTC.

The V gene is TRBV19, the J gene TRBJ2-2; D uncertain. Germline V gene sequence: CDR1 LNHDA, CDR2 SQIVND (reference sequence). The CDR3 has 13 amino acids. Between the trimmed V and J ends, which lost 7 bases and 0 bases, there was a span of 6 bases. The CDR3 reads CASTSANTGELFF. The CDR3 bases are TGTGCCAGTACCAGCGCGAACACCGGGGAGCTGTTTTTT. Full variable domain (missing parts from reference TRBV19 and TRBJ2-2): DGGITQSPKYLFRKEGQNVTLSCEQNLNHDAMYWYRQDPGQGLRLIYYSQIVNDFQKGDIAEGYSVSREKKESFPLTVTSAQKNPTAFYLCASTSANTGELFFGEGSRLTVL.

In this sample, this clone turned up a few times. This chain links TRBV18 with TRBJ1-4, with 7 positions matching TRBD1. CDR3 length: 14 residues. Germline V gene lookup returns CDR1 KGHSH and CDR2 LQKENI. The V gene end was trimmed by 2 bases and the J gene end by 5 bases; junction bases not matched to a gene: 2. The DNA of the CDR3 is TGTGCCAGCTCACCAACAGGGGAGAATGAAAAACTGTTTTTT. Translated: CASSPTGENEKLFF.

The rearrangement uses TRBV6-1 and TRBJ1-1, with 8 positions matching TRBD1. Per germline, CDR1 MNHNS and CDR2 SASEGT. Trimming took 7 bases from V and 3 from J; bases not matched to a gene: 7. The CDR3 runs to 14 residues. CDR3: CASKPTGAYTEAFF. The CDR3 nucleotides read TGTGCCAGCAAACCGACAGGGGCGTACACTGAAGCTTTCTTT.

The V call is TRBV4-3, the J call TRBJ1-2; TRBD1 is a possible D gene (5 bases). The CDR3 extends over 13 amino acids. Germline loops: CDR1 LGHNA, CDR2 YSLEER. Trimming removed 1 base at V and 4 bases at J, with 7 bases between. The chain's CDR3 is CASSQAGFYGYTF. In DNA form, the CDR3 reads TGCGCCAGCAGCCAAGCAGGGTTCTATGGCTACACCTTC.

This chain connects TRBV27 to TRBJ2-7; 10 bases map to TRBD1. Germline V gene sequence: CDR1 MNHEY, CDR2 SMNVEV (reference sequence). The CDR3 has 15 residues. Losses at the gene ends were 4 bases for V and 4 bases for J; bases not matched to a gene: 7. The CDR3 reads CASSSVGTGDYEQYF. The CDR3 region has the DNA TGTGCCAGCAGTTCTGTGGGGACAGGGGATTACGAGCAGTACTTC.

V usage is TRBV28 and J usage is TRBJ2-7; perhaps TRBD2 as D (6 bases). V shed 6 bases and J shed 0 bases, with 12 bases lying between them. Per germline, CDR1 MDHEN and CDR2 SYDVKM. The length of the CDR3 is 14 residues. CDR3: CASSGTLLSYEQYF. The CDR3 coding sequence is TGTGCCAGCAGCGGGACTTTACTCTCCTACGAGCAGTACTTC.

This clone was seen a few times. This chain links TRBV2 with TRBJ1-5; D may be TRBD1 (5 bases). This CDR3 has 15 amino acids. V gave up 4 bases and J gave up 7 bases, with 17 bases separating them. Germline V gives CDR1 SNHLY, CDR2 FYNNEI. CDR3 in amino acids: CASSGPGGIVQPQHF. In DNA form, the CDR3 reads TGTGCCAGCAGTGGGCCTGGGGGGATCGTCCAGCCCCAGCATTTT.

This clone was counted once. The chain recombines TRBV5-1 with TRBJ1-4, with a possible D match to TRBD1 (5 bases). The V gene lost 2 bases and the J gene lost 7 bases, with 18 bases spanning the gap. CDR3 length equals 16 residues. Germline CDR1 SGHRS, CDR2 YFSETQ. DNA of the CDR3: TGCGCCAGCAGCTTCGGCCTGGGCAGGGTGGGTGAAAAACTGTTTTTT. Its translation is CASSFGLGRVGEKLFF.

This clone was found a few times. CDR3 DNA: TGTGCCAGCAGCGAGGCGACTAGCTCGAACGTTCAGTACTTC. Residues: CASSEATSSNVQYF. The rearrangement joins TRBV7-2 to TRBJ2-4, with 7 positions matching TRBD2. Trimming removed 5 bases from V and 11 bases from J; junction bases left unmatched: 12. Per the germline V gene, CDR1 is SGHTA and CDR2 is FQGNSA. The CDR3 contains 14 residues.

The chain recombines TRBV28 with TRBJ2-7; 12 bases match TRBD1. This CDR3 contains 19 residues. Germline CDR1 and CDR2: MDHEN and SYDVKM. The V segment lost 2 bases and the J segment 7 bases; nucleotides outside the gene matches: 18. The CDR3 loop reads CASSLGPPTERDRGPEQYF. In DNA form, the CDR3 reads TGTGCCAGCAGTTTAGGACCTCCGACTGAGCGGGACAGGGGGCCAGAGCAGTACTTC.

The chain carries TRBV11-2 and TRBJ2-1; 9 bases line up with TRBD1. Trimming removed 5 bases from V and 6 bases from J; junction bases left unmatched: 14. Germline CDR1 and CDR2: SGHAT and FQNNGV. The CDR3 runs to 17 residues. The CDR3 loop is CASSVAGGRTGANEQFF. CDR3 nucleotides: TGTGCCAGCAGCGTTGCAGGGGGGCGGACAGGGGCCAATGAGCAGTTCTTC.

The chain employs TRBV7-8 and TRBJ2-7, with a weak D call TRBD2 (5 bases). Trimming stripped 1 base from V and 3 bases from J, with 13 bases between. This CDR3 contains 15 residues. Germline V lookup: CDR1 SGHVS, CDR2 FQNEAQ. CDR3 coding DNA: TGTGCCAGCAGCTTAGTACTAGGGAGTCACTACGAGCAGTACTTC. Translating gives CASSLVLGSHYEQYF.